This T cell receptor beta chain was sequenced for a study of T cells expressing NK-cell markers (dated by TCRdb to 2018 to 2021). With respect to the entire study: TCR beta-chain repertoires were profiled in sorted CD3+CD56+NKG2C+, CD3+CD56+NKG2C- and CD3+CD56-NKG2C+ T-cell subsets from roughly eight donors. Seven of the eight sequenced donors were HCMV-seropositive and one was HCMV-seronegative. The study sequenced eight donors, all healthy volunteers chosen at random: three men and five women. Sequencing of the libraries produced 2 x 150 bp reads on Illumina HiSeq 2000/2500, MiSeq or NextSeq. The full study reports these points: In over 5 donors, the dominant CD3+CD56+NKG2C+ clonotypes were among the top 10 CD8+ clonotypes and accounted for roughly 1.0-8% of CD8+ T cells. It remained unclear whether the expanded NKG2C-expressing T cell clones were specific for HCMV antigens. Those dominant clonotypes were again the most abundant among CD3+CD56-NKG2C+ cells in four donors, at about 25-65%.

The reads were generated on an Illumina HiSeq 2000. The TCR beta cDNA libraries were made using 5'RACE template switching, a step that added both a universal primer site and unique molecular identifiers. cDNA synthesis was primed from the TCR beta constant segment and was followed by two successive PCR amplification steps. As for the authors' bioinformatics: MIGEC was used to demultiplex reads and group reads by UMI, and MiTCR was used to assemble and quantify clonotypes. To remove erroneous sequences, TCR cDNA sequences were retained only when supported by two or more reads. The tcR package was used for downstream repertoire analysis, and clonotypes were matched between fractions using CDR3 nucleotide sequence together with V segment. VDJmatch was used to annotate antigen specificity against VDJdb, with one amino acid substitution allowed in CDR3. Based on TCRdb reprocessing of the reads, there is one entry per CDR3 protein sequence, and DNA is missing. TCRdb assigned the V and J calls; the authors' analysis was not used. This sample's table lists 300,000 to 450,000 distinct CDR3 sequences. The ten largest make up roughly 5.2% of the sample.

From its cysteine to its phenylalanine, the CDR3 spans 14 amino acids. There is no recorded DNA. Per the germline V gene, SGHDT is the CDR1 and YYEEEE is the CDR2. Points on this clonotype: Its cognate antigen has yet to be identified.

A commercial ELISA kit detecting HCMV-specific IgG in serum was used to determine HCMV serostatus. Peripheral blood mononuclear cells were isolated from blood by Ficoll density gradient centrifugation. Sequenced material: blood T cells: a sorted CD56 or NKG2C T cell subset, CD4+ or CD8+ T cells, or bulk PBMC T cells (not recorded which). This TCR came from a man aged 18 to 69 in good health. Recombination joined TRBV5-6 with TRBJ2-1; TCRdb's assignment of TRBD1 cannot be checked, as there is no DNA. CDR3 protein: CASSGGQGSNEQFF.